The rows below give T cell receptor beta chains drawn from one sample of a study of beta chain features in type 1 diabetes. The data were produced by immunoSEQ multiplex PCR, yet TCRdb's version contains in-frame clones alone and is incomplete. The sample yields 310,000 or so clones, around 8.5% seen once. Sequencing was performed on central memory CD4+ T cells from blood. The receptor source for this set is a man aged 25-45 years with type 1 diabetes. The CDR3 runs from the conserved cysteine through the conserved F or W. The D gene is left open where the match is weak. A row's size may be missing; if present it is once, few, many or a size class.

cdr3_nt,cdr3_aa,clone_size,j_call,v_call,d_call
TGTGCCAGCAGCAAGGAGTTGGACATTCAAGAGACCCAGTACTTC,CASSKELDIQETQYF,.,TRBJ2-5,TRBV2,.
TGTGCCAGCAGCGATCGGGGGACAGCCGTTAGTTACGAGCAGTACTTC,CASSDRGTAVSYEQYF,few,TRBJ2-7,TRBV14,.
TGTGCCAGCAGTGAGGGGCAGGGGACAGATACGCAGTATTTT,CASSEGQGTDTQYF,few,TRBJ2-3,TRBV2,.
TGTGCCAGCAGCTTAGTCTACCGGGACAGGGTTTTGGAGACCCAGTACTTC,CASSLVYRDRVLETQYF,.,TRBJ2-5,TRBV7-2,TRBD1
TGTGCCAGCAGCTTAGCGCGTGGCGGGGCTCAAGAGACCCAGTACTTC,CASSLARGGAQETQYF,few,TRBJ2-5,TRBV7-9,.
TGCGCCAGCAGCCAGGGGGCGAGCCACGAGCAGTACTTC,CASSQGASHEQYF,.,TRBJ2-7,TRBV10-1,TRBD1
TGCGCCAGCAGATTCGCCGGGACAGAGGAAGGCTACACCTTC,CASRFAGTEEGYTF,.,TRBJ1-2,TRBV5-1,TRBD1
TGTGCCAGCAGGCTGACAGGGCGCCTTCAGCCCCAGCATTTT,CASRLTGRLQPQHF,.,TRBJ1-5,TRBV27,TRBD1
TGTGCCATCAGTTTCGACAGGGGGGTCGAGCAGTACTTC,CAISFDRGVEQYF,few,TRBJ2-7,TRBV10-3,TRBD1
TGTGCCAGCAAGGACAGTCCTAGCACAGATACGCAGTATTTT,CASKDSPSTDTQYF,.,TRBJ2-3,TRBV7-8,.
TGCGCCAGCAGCTTGGTGGTAGGGCACTACGAGCAGTACTTC,CASSLVVGHYEQYF,few,TRBJ2-7,TRBV5-1,.
TGTGCCAGCAGTTTAAGCCACTTCTCCTACGAGCAGTACTTC,CASSLSHFSYEQYF,.,TRBJ2-7,TRBV28,.
TGTGCCAGCAGTTACGGAGGAGGGGGCTACGAGCAGTACTTC,CASSYGGGGYEQYF,.,TRBJ2-7,TRBV6-6,.
TGTGCCAGCAGCTTAGGGGGACAGGGAAGGGATGAGCAGTTCTTC,CASSLGGQGRDEQFF,few,TRBJ2-1,TRBV7-9,TRBD1
TGCAGCGTTGAACACAGCTACGAGCAGTACTTC,CSVEHSYEQYF,.,TRBJ2-7,TRBV29-1,.
TGTGCCAGCAGTGAAGCGGAGGAGACCCAGTACTTC,CASSEAEETQYF,.,TRBJ2-5,TRBV2,.
TGTGCCACCAGCTCCGGACTAGCGGGGGGCCAGTACCAAGAGACCCAGTACTTC,CATSSGLAGGQYQETQYF,few,TRBJ2-5,TRBV15,TRBD2
TGTGCCAGCAACCGGGACAGGGATCAGCCCCAGCATTTT,CASNRDRDQPQHF,.,TRBJ1-5,TRBV6-6,TRBD1
TGTGCCAGCAGTCGGACATATAGCAATCAGCCCCAGCATTTT,CASSRTYSNQPQHF,few,TRBJ1-5,TRBV6-5,.
TGTGCCATCAGTGAGTGGACTAACACAGATACGCAGTATTTT,CAISEWTNTDTQYF,.,TRBJ2-3,TRBV10-3,.
TGCGCCAGCAGAGGCCAGGGGGCAGATACGCAGTATTTT,CASRGQGADTQYF,few,TRBJ2-3,TRBV4-3,TRBD1
TGTGCCAGCGGGCGGGACAGCTATGGCTACACCTTC,CASGRDSYGYTF,.,TRBJ1-2,TRBV27,TRBD1
TGTGCCAGCAGTGGTAGAGCGGCGACCTTCACCGGGGAGCTGTTTTTT,CASSGRAATFTGELFF,.,TRBJ2-2,TRBV2,.
TGCGCCAGCAGCTTGGGGGCCACCAATATGAACACTGAAGCTTTCTTT,CASSLGATNMNTEAFF,many,TRBJ1-1,TRBV5-1,.
TGTGCCAGCAGCCACAGGCGGGACAATAGCGTCCCGGATACGCAGTATTTT,CASSHRRDNSVPDTQYF,few,TRBJ2-3,TRBV11-2,.
TGTGCCAGCAGCGCCGGGGGGGCCGTTACCAATTCACCCCTCCACTTT,CASSAGGAVTNSPLHF,many,TRBJ1-6,TRBV9,.
TGTGCCAGCAGCCAAGATCCGAACTTATGGGAGACCCAGTACTTC,CASSQDPNLWETQYF,.,TRBJ2-5,TRBV14,.
TGTGCCTGGAGTGAGGGACAGTTTAATGAAAAACTGTTTTTT,CAWSEGQFNEKLFF,.,TRBJ1-4,TRBV30,TRBD1
TGTGCCAGCAGCTTTCGGTCCCCGAGGGAGCTGTTTTTT,CASSFRSPRELFF,.,TRBJ2-2,TRBV7-2,.
TGTGCCAGCAGCGTATTAGGGGGAGGCACCGGGGAGCTGTTTTTT,CASSVLGGGTGELFF,few,TRBJ2-2,TRBV9,.
TGTGCCAGCAGTGCCGGACAGGGAAGCGGGACCCAGTACTTC,CASSAGQGSGTQYF,few,TRBJ2-5,TRBV6-1,TRBD1
TGCGCCAGCAGCCAAGATGTAGCGGGGGAAACCCAGTACTTC,CASSQDVAGETQYF,.,TRBJ2-5,TRBV4-3,TRBD2
TGTGCCAGCAGCCCCCGCGGGGCCTACGAGCAGTACTTC,CASSPRGAYEQYF,few,TRBJ2-7,TRBV21-1,.
TGTGCTAGTGGTCTCGGACCTCAGCCCCAGCATTTT,CASGLGPQPQHF,few,TRBJ1-5,TRBV12-5,.
TGTGCCAGCAGCTTGGAGATGGCCGGCCGTGGCTACACCTTC,CASSLEMAGRGYTF,.,TRBJ1-2,TRBV5-4,.
TGTGCCAGCAGCTATGGGGGTGGCAATCAGCCCCAGCATTTT,CASSYGGGNQPQHF,few,TRBJ1-5,TRBV7-9,.
TGCGCCAGCAGCCAAGGACAGGGGGCGGGCGAGCAGTACTTC,CASSQGQGAGEQYF,few,TRBJ2-7,TRBV4-3,TRBD1
TGTGCCAGCGTCGCCCTAGCGGGGGGACCAAGCACAGATACGCAGTATTTT,CASVALAGGPSTDTQYF,few,TRBJ2-3,TRBV5-5,TRBD2